The next 30 T cell receptor beta chains were all read from a single sample in a study of cytomegalovirus exposure and HLA in healthy donors. 13 Jbeta primers and 60 Vbeta primers were used for the PCR. The table came from immunoSEQ multiplex PCR; TCRdb's copy has only in-frame clones and leaves some out. The sample lists 200,000 or so clones, 65% to 90% seen once, with roughly 1.3% in the top ten. The sequenced sample was PBMCs. The source is a girl aged 10-17 years in good health and CMV-seronegative.

This chain connects TRBV30 to TRBJ1-1, with 9 positions matching TRBD1. Germline V gene sequence: CDR1 GTSNPN, CDR2 SVGIG (reference sequence). The CDR3 is made up of 14 amino acids. Trimming cost V 3 bases and J 1 base; bases outside gene matches: 3. CDR3 DNA sequence: TGTGCCTGGAGCTCGGGACAGGGGAACACTGAAGCTTTCTTT. This codes for CAWSSGQGNTEAFF.

The CDR3 DNA is TGTGCCAGCAGTTCCACTAGCGGGAGCCCTTACAATGAGCAGTTCTTC. This encodes CASSSTSGSPYNEQFF. The chain couples TRBV28 to TRBJ2-1, with TRBD2 identical over 11 bases. V lost 4 bases, J lost 4 bases, and 6 bases stayed unmatched. There are 16 residues in the CDR3. CDR1 is MDHEN and CDR2 is SYDVKM in the germline V gene.

The genes are TRBV28 and TRBJ2-7, with TRBD1 identical over 9 bases. With V trimmed by 8 bases and J by 6 bases, 8 bases remained unmatched. The germline V gene encodes CDR1 MDHEN and CDR2 SYDVKM. CDR3 length: 13 residues. CDR3 region: CASYRTGAIEQYF. CDR3 DNA: TGTGCCAGCTATCGGACAGGGGCCATCGAGCAGTACTTC.

The J gene is TRBJ1-2, the V gene TRBV2; maybe TRBD1 (6 bases). V lost 1 base, J lost 8 bases, and 11 bases lay in between. The V gene's germline CDR1 is SNHLY and CDR2 FYNNEI. The CDR3 spans 13 residues. As DNA, the CDR3 is TGTGCCAGCAGTGAAGAGACAGGCTACGGCTACACCTTC. Amino acid sequence: CASSEETGYGYTF.

The V call is TRBV6-5, the J call TRBJ2-7; TRBD2 is a possible D gene (6 bases). The ends were cut back, 0 bases at V and 7 bases at J, with 13 bases in the middle. Germline lookup yields CDR1 MNHEY and CDR2 SVGAGI. This CDR3 contains 14 residues. In DNA, the CDR3 is TGTGCCAGCAGTTACTCTCCCATTAGCGGTGAGCAGTACTTC. As protein: CASSYSPISGEQYF.

The gene calls are TRBV4-1 and TRBJ1-2; tentative D call: TRBD1 (6 bases). The CDR3 length is 16 residues. V gave up 0 bases and J gave up 8 bases, with 19 bases separating them. Germline V CDR1 and CDR2: MGHRA, YSYEKL. The CDR3 sequence is CASSQDPLRGAQGYTF. CDR3 nucleotide sequence: TGCGCCAGCAGCCAAGACCCTCTTCGGGGGGCGCAGGGCTACACCTTC.

This chain links TRBV28 with TRBJ1-5; tentatively, D is TRBD1 (6 bases). Per the germline V gene, CDR1 is MDHEN and CDR2 is SYDVKM. V lost 7 bases and J lost 2, with 12 bases in between. The CDR3 contains 14 residues. The CDR3, as DNA: TGTGCCAGCAATACAGGGCATCGCAATCAGCCCCAGCATTTT. This codes for CASNTGHRNQPQHF.

The chain combines TRBV7-3 with TRBJ2-2, with TRBD1 as a possible D gene (6 bases). CDR1 and CDR2 from the germline V gene are SGHTA and FQGTGA. The CDR3 is 14 residues long. The ends were cut back, 4 bases at V and 6 bases at J, with 12 bases in the middle. The CDR3 region has the DNA TGTGCCAGCAGCTCACAGGGCCGTGCCGGGGAGCTGTTTTTT. Translated, it gives CASSSQGRAGELFF.

The chain couples TRBV5-8 to TRBJ2-3; tentative D call: TRBD1 (5 bases). CDR3 size: 18 residues. V lost 1 base and J lost 0, with 18 bases in between. Germline CDR1 is SGHTS and CDR2 is YDEGEE. The CDR3 DNA reads as TGTGCCAGCAGCTTGTGGTATGCGGCAGGGCGTAGCACAGATACGCAGTATTTT. Translating gives CASSLWYAAGRSTDTQYF.

This clone was seen once. This chain connects TRBV7-9 to TRBJ2-2, with unresolved D. There are 14 residues in the CDR3. Germline V lookup: CDR1 SEHNR, CDR2 FQNEAQ (reference sequence). V gave up 7 bases and J gave up 6 bases, with 15 bases separating them. CDR3 protein: CASTPIRGSGELFF. The CDR3 nucleotides are TGTGCCAGCACCCCAATCCGAGGATCCGGGGAGCTGTTTTTT.

This clone was observed a single time. CDR3 in DNA: TGTGCCAGCTCCCTAAATCGAGAGAACACTGAAGCTTTCTTT. It translates to CASSLNRENTEAFF. V is TRBV18 and J is TRBJ1-1; D is ambiguous. V gave up 6 bases and J gave up 1 base, with 12 bases separating them. There are 14 residues in the CDR3. The germline V gene encodes CDR1 KGHSH and CDR2 LQKENI.

The chain uses TRBV18 and TRBJ2-7, with TRBD2 matching 11 bases. The CDR3 contains 19 residues. The J segment lost 3 bases and the V segment lost 1 base, leaving 14 bases of the junction unmatched. Looked up from germline, CDR1 is KGHSH and CDR2 is LQKENI. CDR3 coding DNA: TGTGCCAGCTCACCACTCGCCCTAGCGGGAGGCCGTGGGAACTACGAGCAGTACTTC. Its protein is CASSPLALAGGRGNYEQYF.

V and J are TRBV11-2 and TRBJ1-2; a possible D gene is TRBD1 (6 bases). Germline V gene lookup returns CDR1 SGHAT and CDR2 FQNNGV. V shed 5 bases and J shed 0 bases, with 19 bases lying between them. The CDR3 contains 17 residues. DNA of the CDR3: TGTGCCAGCAGCCAACTACGGACAGATGAAGCTAACTATGGCTACACCTTC. Its protein is CASSQLRTDEANYGYTF.

This chain connects TRBV19 to TRBJ2-1; 11 nucleotides match TRBD1. J lost 9 bases, V lost 7 bases, and 14 bases had no gene match. This CDR3 has 16 amino acids. CDR1 and CDR2 (germline): LNHDA, SQIVND (reference sequence). The CDR3 nucleotides are TGTGCCAGTACCGATCAGGGACAGGGGGAGTGGAGTGAGCAGTTCTTC. Translation: CASTDQGQGEWSEQFF.

The chain is built from TRBV27 and TRBJ2-7; TRBD2 matches 7 bases. Germline loops: CDR1 MNHEY, CDR2 SMNVEV (reference sequence). The V gene end was trimmed by 5 bases and the J gene end by 7 bases; junction bases not matched to a gene: 14. The CDR3 extends over 15 amino acids. DNA of the CDR3: TGTGCCAGCAGTCCGTTGGGGGAGGGCCGAGTTGAGCAGTACTTC. Translation gives CASSPLGEGRVEQYF.

This clone was counted a few times. The chain carries TRBV5-1 and TRBJ1-6; TRBD1 aligns across 7 bases. This CDR3 spans 13 amino acids. Germline V gene data show CDR1 as SGHRS and CDR2 as YFSETQ. J gave up 12 bases and V 4 bases, and 7 bases lay outside the gene matches. The CDR3 nucleotides read TGCGCCAGCAGCCCACAGGGGAGAGGACCCCTCCACTTT. As protein: CASSPQGRGPLHF. Full variable domain (outside the CDR3, taken from reference TRBV5-1 and TRBJ1-6): KAGVTQTPRYLIKTRGQQVTLSCSPISGHRSVSWYQQTPGQGLQFLFEYFSETQRNKGNFPGRFSGRQFSNSRSEMNVSTLELGDSALYLCASSPQGRGPLHFGNGTRLTVT.

The V call is TRBV19, the J call TRBJ2-7, with D tentatively TRBD2 (6 bases). The CDR3 is made up of 15 amino acids. V lost 6 bases, J lost 0 bases, and 15 bases lay in between. Germline V gene lookup returns CDR1 LNHDA and CDR2 SQIVND (reference sequence). CDR3 protein: CASSSLASASYEQYF. The DNA for the CDR3 is TGTGCCAGTAGCTCCCTGGCTAGCGCCTCCTACGAGCAGTACTTC.

This chain uses TRBV25-1 with TRBJ2-5, with 8 bases identical to TRBD2. The DNA matches TRBJ2-7 better at its end, which makes the J call doubtful. Germline loops: CDR1 MGHDK, CDR2 SYGVNS. The CDR3 spans 14 residues. In nucleotides, the CDR3 is TGTGCCAGCGTCGGCCTAGCGGGTTCCTACGAGCAGTACTTC. Amino acids: CASVGLAGSYEQYF.

V and J are TRBV18 and TRBJ2-5; D is possibly TRBD2 (5 bases). V dropped 1 base and J dropped 3 bases, with 9 bases sitting between them. Per the germline V gene, CDR1 is KGHSH and CDR2 is LQKENI. CDR3 length: 14 residues. In DNA form, the CDR3 reads TGTGCCAGCTCACCACTAGAGGGAAAAGAGACCCAGTACTTC. Encoded protein: CASSPLEGKETQYF.

The V gene is TRBV6-1, the J gene TRBJ1-2; D not certain. The CDR3 covers 14 residues. V gave up 2 bases and J gave up 1 base, with 8 bases separating them. Germline V gene data show CDR1 as MNHNS and CDR2 as SASEGT. CDR3 region: CASSERRVNYGYTF. DNA for the CDR3: TGTGCCAGCAGTGAACGGAGGGTTAACTATGGCTACACCTTC.

The V gene is TRBV27, the J gene TRBJ2-3, with 8 bases aligning to TRBD2. Germline trimming cut 7 bases from V and 0 bases from J; bases unmatched to any gene: 9. Germline values: CDR1 MNHEY, CDR2 SMNVEV (reference sequence). The CDR3 is 16 amino acids. The CDR3 nucleotides are TGTGCCAGCACGCGACGCGGGGGGATAAGCACAGATACGCAGTATTTT. Protein: CASTRRGGISTDTQYF.

This clone was observed once. The rearrangement joins TRBV15 to TRBJ2-5, with 9 bases aligning to TRBD1. This CDR3 has 15 residues. V trimming: 5 bases; J trimming: 4 bases; junction bases outside the gene matches: 8. Germline V gene lookup returns CDR1 LNHNV and CDR2 YYDKDF (reference sequence). CDR3 coding DNA: TGTGCCACCAGCCCTGGAGGGACAGGGAGAGAGACCCAGTACTTC. Encoded protein: CATSPGGTGRETQYF.

V is TRBV5-1 and J is TRBJ2-1; D is ambiguous. The CDR3 covers 13 residues. Germline-derived CDR1 and CDR2 are SGHRS and YFSETQ. Trimming took 3 bases from V and 3 from J, leaving 7 bases between them. The CDR3 coding sequence is TGCGCCAGCAGCTACTCAAACTACAATGAGCAGTTCTTC. Protein: CASSYSNYNEQFF.

The CDR3: CASSLERRDSPLHF. The DNA of the CDR3 is TGTGCCAGCAGCTTAGAGCGCCGGGATTCACCCCTCCACTTT. The genes are TRBV13 and TRBJ1-6; D gene uncertain. Trimming stripped 1 base from V and 8 bases from J, with 9 bases between. The CDR3 length is 14 residues. Germline CDR1 PRHDT, CDR2 FYEKMQ (reference sequence).

The V call is TRBV30, the J call TRBJ2-7; 11 bases line up with TRBD1. In germline, CDR1 is GTSNPN, CDR2 SVGIG (reference sequence). This CDR3 is 19 amino acids long. The trim removed 3 bases at V and 4 bases at J, leaving 20 bases unmatched. The CDR3 loop reads CAWSSSPLFSGTGGYEQYF. For the CDR3, the DNA is TGTGCCTGGAGCTCGTCGCCCCTCTTTTCCGGGACAGGGGGGTACGAGCAGTACTTC.

In this sample, this clone turned up a few times. This chain joins TRBV4-3 and TRBJ2-2, with TRBD2 matching 11 bases. The V segment lost 3 bases and the J segment 2 bases; nucleotides outside the gene matches: 11. Germline V gene sequence: CDR1 LGHNA, CDR2 YSLEER. The CDR3 has 19 amino acids. This CDR3 is CASSHPVLAGGLNTGELFF. CDR3 coding DNA: TGCGCCAGCAGCCACCCCGTGCTAGCGGGGGGCCTTAACACCGGGGAGCTGTTTTTT.

This clone was counted a single time. The chain links TRBV7-3 to TRBJ2-1, with 8 bases fitting TRBD2. The V segment lost 3 bases and the J segment 1 base; nucleotides outside the gene matches: 2. Germline V gene data show CDR1 as SGHTA and CDR2 as FQGTGA. The CDR3 has 15 residues. As DNA, the CDR3 is TGTGCCAGCAGCTTCGGGGGGGAATCCTACAATGAGCAGTTCTTC. Amino acids: CASSFGGESYNEQFF. Using reference TRBV7-3 and TRBJ2-1 for the parts outside the CDR3, the full variable domain is GAGVSQTPSNKVTEKGKYVELRCDPISGHTALYWYRQSLGQGPEFLIYFQGTGAADDSGLPNDRFFAVRPEGSVSTLKIQRTERGDSAVYLCASSFGGESYNEQFFGPGTRLTVL.

The V call is TRBV14, the J call TRBJ2-5, with a possible D match to TRBD2 (6 bases). Between the trimmed V and J ends, which lost 4 bases and 1 base, there was a span of 13 bases. This CDR3 has 15 residues. Germline CDR1 SGHDN, CDR2 FVKESK. The CDR3 DNA reads as TGTGCCAGCAGCCGCGGAAAGCGGGTCCAAGAGACCCAGTACTTC. Translating it yields CASSRGKRVQETQYF. The full variable domain, in which reference TRBV14 and TRBJ2-5 provide the parts outside the CDR3, is EAGVTQFPSHSVIEKGQTVTLRCDPISGHDNLYWYRRVMGKEIKFLLHFVKESKQDESGMPNNRFLAERTGGTYSTLKVQPAELEDSGVYFCASSRGKRVQETQYFGPGTRLLVL.

V usage is TRBV5-4 and J usage is TRBJ2-7; 8 bases map to TRBD1. The CDR3 contains 14 residues. V was pared by 4 bases and J by 6 bases, with 9 bases of the junction left unmatched. Germline values: CDR1 SGHNT, CDR2 YYREEE (reference sequence). For the CDR3, the DNA is TGTGCCAGCAGCAAAGACAGGGGCTCGGCCGAGCAGTACTTC. As protein: CASSKDRGSAEQYF.

This clone was picked up one time. The V and J genes are TRBV13 and TRBJ2-1, with 7 bases matching TRBD1. Trimming removed 6 bases from V and 7 bases from J; junction bases left unmatched: 12. CDR3 size: 15 residues. Per the germline V gene, CDR1 is PRHDT and CDR2 is FYEKMQ (reference sequence). CDR3: CASSQGTEAGNEQFF. CDR3 DNA sequence: TGTGCCAGCAGTCAAGGGACAGAGGCCGGGAATGAGCAGTTCTTC.